This T cell receptor (beta chain) was profiled in a study of CD8+CD57+ T cells in acquired aplastic anemia. This CDR3 comprises 15 residues. With 2 bases removed from V and 6 bases from J, the gap between germline ends came to 16 bases. From germline, CDR1 is SGHDN and CDR2 FVKESK. Profiling that covered TCR beta VDJ and CDR3 relied on genomic DNA as its template. TCRdb re-called the reads through MiXCR, storing one row per CDR3 protein. This table holds 450,000 to 550,000 distinct CDR3 sequences, under 40% found once. Regarding the study as a whole: There were 25 to 30 CD8+ CDR3 sequences that occurred in both patients and controls.

Previously, flow cytometry had revealed CD8+CD57+ cell expansion in the patients chosen for sequencing. In all patients, the disease was severe acquired aplastic anemia. On this clonotype itself: The antigen is not known.

This chain uses TRBV14 with TRBJ1-1; D call uncertain. The receptor comes from a human donor with aplastic anemia. Sequences were obtained from sorted CD4+, CD8+, or CD8+CD57+ T cells (not recorded which) from PBMCs. CDR3 region: CASSQFITSKAEAFF. CDR3 DNA sequence: TGTGCCAGCAGCCAATTCATAACTTCCAAAGCTGAAGCTTTCTTT.